This entry concerns a single TCR beta chain. This sample is part of a study of T cell responses to AZD1222 COVID-19 vaccine. Measured with immunoSEQ multiplex PCR; TCRdb has only the in-frame clones, and not every one. The sample holds approximately 150,000 clones, roughly 88% seen once. The clonotype originates from an adult who received the AZD1222 COVID-19 vaccine. The specimen was peripheral blood, collected 28 days after the second AZD1222 dose.

DNA for the CDR3: TGCGCCAGCAGCTTGGCTTGGACTAGCGGGTCTAATGAGCAGTTCTTC. Encoded protein: CASSLAWTSGSNEQFF. V usage is TRBV5-1 and J usage is TRBJ2-1; 11 bases are a match to TRBD2. With 0 bases clipped from V and 7 bases from J, the junction kept 6 bases outside the gene matches. CDR3 length: 16 amino acids. CDR1 is SGHRS, CDR2 YFSETQ, per germline.